This TCR beta chain appears in the sequencing data of a study of Ad26.COV2.S vaccination and SARS-CoV-2 variants. Treatment defined: about 20 received Ad26.COV2.S at low or high dose, single or two shots; 5 received placebo; per-sample allocation not given. Day 63 after the first vaccine or placebo injection was the time point for sampling. Concerning this clone: Germline is not matched at one junction end, which may reflect a read error.

CDR1 and CDR2 from the germline V gene are MNHEY and SVGEGT. This CDR3 comprises 18 residues. TCRdb keeps only in-frame clones here, not all; method: immunoSEQ multiplex PCR. The sample carries around 370,000 clones, about 85% recorded once. The receptor was isolated from a person between 18 and 60 years old who received the Ad26.COV2.S COVID-19 vaccine or a placebo. The rearrangement uses TRBV6-2 or TRBV6-3 and TRBJ1-2; D unresolved. The sample consisted of peripheral blood, taken in a trial of Ad26.COV2.S vaccine versus placebo. The CDR3 spells CASSYSSGRKLSNSGYTF. In DNA form, the CDR3 reads TGTGCCAGCAGTTACTCCTCGGGCAGAAAATTATCTAACTCTGGCTACACCTTC.